The 22 T cell receptor beta chains presented below share a single source sample, sequenced in a study of cytomegalovirus exposure and HLA in healthy donors. Primers: 60 Vbeta forward and 13 Jbeta reverse. Only in-frame clones appear in the TCRdb table, and some are missing; sequencing was by immunoSEQ multiplex PCR. The sample yields 79,000 or so clones, almost 80% seen once. Sequences were obtained from PBMCs. The origin of the receptors is a woman aged 40 to 55 in good health and CMV-seropositive.

The table lists this clone with a count of one. This rearrangement joins TRBV2 to TRBJ2-3, with TRBD1 identical over 9 bases. CDR1 and CDR2 (germline): SNHLY, FYNNEI. The ends lost 7 bases at V and 3 bases at J; junction bases unmatched: 8. The CDR3 covers 15 residues. The CDR3 sequence: CASKFGTGKTDTQYF. Here the CDR3 DNA reads TGTGCCAGCAAGTTCGGGACAGGGAAGACAGATACGCAGTATTTT.

The chain recombines TRBV4-1 with TRBJ2-5, with TRBD2 as a possible D gene (6 bases). The end of the DNA is better explained by TRBJ2-7, so the J call may be wrong. From germline, CDR1 is MGHRA and CDR2 YSYEKL. The CDR3 is 15 amino acids. The CDR3 loop is CASSQGPGVAYEQYF. The CDR3 coding sequence is TGCGCCAGCAGCCAGGGGCCGGGGGTAGCCTACGAGCAGTACTTC.

This chain joins TRBV27 and TRBJ2-1, with 7 nucleotides matching TRBD2. Trimming took 8 bases from V and 8 from J; bases not matched to a gene: 12. Germline V gene sequence: CDR1 MNHEY, CDR2 SMNVEV (reference sequence). The length of the CDR3 is 14 residues. The CDR3 loop is CASQMRELTDEQFF. The CDR3 nucleotides read TGTGCCAGCCAGATGCGGGAGCTTACCGATGAGCAGTTCTTC.

This clone is termed medium-sized (0.01 to 0.1%). The rearrangement joins TRBV6-1 to TRBJ1-2; D remains unclear. Trimming stripped 1 base from V and 6 bases from J, with 15 bases between. Germline V gene sequence: CDR1 MNHNS, CDR2 SASEGT. The CDR3 length is 15 residues. CDR3 protein: CASSEGSEGLDGYTF. The CDR3 DNA sequence: TGTGCCAGCAGTGAAGGCTCGGAGGGTCTAGATGGCTACACCTTC.

The CDR3 DNA follows: TGCAGCGTGCACATGGGGCCAAATGAGCAGTTCTTC. Translation gives CSVHMGPNEQFF. The J gene is TRBJ2-1, the V gene TRBV29-1, with a possible D match to TRBD1 (5 bases). This CDR3 is 12 amino acids long. CDR1 is SQVTM and CDR2 is ANQGSEA in the germline V gene. Trimming shortened V by 6 bases and J by 7 bases, and 13 bases separated the two germline ends.

This clone turned up a few times. The rearrangement links TRBV30 to TRBJ1-1; TRBD1 might be the D (5 bases). This CDR3 spans 12 amino acids. V was shortened by 5 bases and J by 0 bases, with 7 bases between the two germline ends. CDR1 is GTSNPN and CDR2 is SVGIG in the germline V gene (reference sequence). The chain's CDR3 is CAWGALNTEAFF. The CDR3 DNA is TGTGCCTGGGGGGCATTGAACACTGAAGCTTTCTTT. The full variable domain, rest sourced from reference TRBV30 and TRBJ1-1, is SQTIHQWPATLVQPVGSPLSLECTVEGTSNPNLYWYRQAAGRGLQLLFYSVGIGQISSEVPQNLSASRPQDRQFILSSKKLLLSDSGFYLCAWGALNTEAFFGQGTRLTVV.

The chain links TRBV7-6 to TRBJ2-1; 7 nucleotides align to TRBD1. Trimming removed 4 bases from V and 7 bases from J; junction bases left unmatched: 13. The CDR3 loop spans 16 amino acids. Germline V lookup: CDR1 SGHVS, CDR2 FNYEAQ. CDR3 sequence (DNA): TGTGCCAGCAGCTCCAGAACAGGGGTCCCGGGAAATGAGCAGTTCTTC. This sequence encodes CASSSRTGVPGNEQFF.

The chain couples TRBV29-1 to TRBJ1-1; D is ambiguous. Trimming stripped 4 bases from V and 1 base from J, with 10 bases between. Germline CDR1 SQVTM, CDR2 ANQGSEA. This CDR3 spans 13 amino acids. CDR3 DNA sequence: TGCAGCGTTGGAGGTGCGCAGAACACTGAAGCTTTCTTT. This translates into CSVGGAQNTEAFF.

This chain uses TRBV6-5 with TRBJ2-1; D not resolved. The germline V gene encodes CDR1 MNHEY and CDR2 SVGAGI. The CDR3 has 13 amino acids. Trimming removed 6 bases at V and 4 bases at J, with 10 bases between. CDR3 amino acids: CASSSTIYNEQFF. For the CDR3, the DNA is TGTGCCAGCAGCAGTACTATTTACAATGAGCAGTTCTTC.

The chain joins TRBV7-9 to TRBJ1-5; D is perhaps TRBD1 (6 bases). Looked up from germline, CDR1 is SEHNR and CDR2 is FQNEAQ (reference sequence). Trimming left V 5 bases short and J 2 bases short, with 19 bases between. CDR3 length: 17 residues. For the CDR3, the DNA is TGTGCCAGCAGCCACGGGGGGGCAGGGGTTGGCAATCAGCCCCAGCATTTT. Amino acid sequence: CASSHGGAGVGNQPQHF.

The chain recombines TRBV5-1 with TRBJ1-1; 8 nucleotides agree with TRBD1. Germline CDR1 SGHRS, CDR2 YFSETQ. The CDR3 sequence is 14 residues long. V was clipped by 0 bases and J by 6 bases; unmatched bases: 4. In DNA form, the CDR3 reads TGCGCCAGCAGCTTGGAGGGACAGGCCCCTGAAGCTTTCTTT. This codes for CASSLEGQAPEAFF.

The chain has TRBV6-5 and TRBJ2-7; weak D call: TRBD2 (7 bases). Germline V gives CDR1 MNHEY, CDR2 SVGAGI. The CDR3 contains 14 residues. V was clipped by 0 bases and J by 6 bases, with 12 bases between them. CDR3 protein: CASSYSGGPGEQYF. The DNA for the CDR3 is TGTGCCAGCAGTTACTCGGGGGGGCCAGGCGAGCAGTACTTC.

The V and J genes are TRBV18 and TRBJ1-1; D perhaps matches TRBD1 (6 bases). This CDR3 comprises 15 residues. Trimming stripped 3 bases from V and 0 bases from J, with 11 bases between. Germline CDR1 KGHSH, CDR2 LQKENI. CDR3 in amino acids: CASSPDRSMNTEAFF. In DNA form, the CDR3 reads TGTGCCAGCTCACCCGACAGGAGCATGAACACTGAAGCTTTCTTT.

The sample holds one count of this clone. This chain links TRBV7-2 with TRBJ2-7; tentative D call: TRBD2 (5 bases). V was trimmed by 4 bases and J by 2 bases, leaving 15 bases between them. CDR3 size: 15 residues. From germline, CDR1 is SGHTA and CDR2 FQGNSA. CDR3 sequence: CASSSGPGDTYEQYF. The CDR3 coding sequence is TGTGCCAGCAGCTCTGGCCCCGGGGATACCTACGAGCAGTACTTC.

The rearrangement joins TRBV30 to TRBJ2-3, with 9 positions matching TRBD2. From germline, CDR1 is GTSNPN and CDR2 SVGIG (reference sequence). V lost 2 bases, J lost 5 bases, and 8 bases stayed unmatched. There are 15 residues in the CDR3. DNA of the CDR3: TGTGCCTGGAGTTTGCGGGAGGGCCTTAAAGATACGCAGTATTTT. As protein: CAWSLREGLKDTQYF.

The chain recombines TRBV30 with TRBJ2-7, with a possible D match to TRBD2 (5 bases). In germline, CDR1 is GTSNPN, CDR2 SVGIG (reference sequence). V lost 1 base, J lost 8 bases, and 18 bases lay in between. CDR3 size: 14 residues. The CDR3, as DNA: TGTGCCTGGAGTGACTCCAGCGGAGTGCTGAAGCAGTACTTC. Protein sequence: CAWSDSSGVLKQYF.

This clone was picked up one time. This rearrangement joins TRBV5-4 to TRBJ2-2; TRBD2 aligns across 8 bases. Trimming at V came to 4 bases and at J to 6 bases, leaving 2 bases not matched to a gene. The CDR3 is made up of 13 amino acids. Germline V lookup: CDR1 SGHNT, CDR2 YYREEE (reference sequence). The CDR3, as DNA: TGTGCCAGCAGCAAGGGACTAGCCGGGGAGCTGTTTTTT. Translation: CASSKGLAGELFF.

The CDR3 sequence: CASSGSNNSPLHF. CDR3 bases: TGTGCCAGCTCAGGCAGCAATAATTCACCCCTCCACTTT. The chain joins TRBV9 to TRBJ1-6; D gene unclear. Germline CDR1 and CDR2: SGDLS and YYNGEE. The CDR3 is 13 amino acids. The ends were cut back, 7 bases at V and 5 bases at J, with 10 bases in the middle.

This rearrangement joins TRBV5-6 to TRBJ2-1; 14 positions agree with TRBD2. The V segment lost 4 bases and the J segment 5 bases; nucleotides outside the gene matches: 11. Germline loops: CDR1 SGHDT, CDR2 YYEEEE. The CDR3 is made up of 18 amino acids. The CDR3 DNA sequence: TGTGCCAGCAGCGAGAAGCCCGGGACTAGCGGGAGAGACAATGAGCAGTTCTTC. Residues: CASSEKPGTSGRDNEQFF. The full variable domain, rest sourced from reference TRBV5-6 and TRBJ2-1, is DAGVTQSPTHLIKTRGQQVTLRCSPKSGHDTVSWYQQALGQGPQFIFQYYEEEERQRGNFPDRFSGHQFPNYSSELNVNALLLGDSALYLCASSEKPGTSGRDNEQFFGPGTRLTVL.

The table lists this clone with a few counts. The V gene is TRBV5-6, the J gene TRBJ2-1; 9 bases agree with TRBD1. In germline, CDR1 is SGHDT, CDR2 YYEEEE. The CDR3 has 17 residues. The V and J ends lost 0 bases and 5 bases, in that order; junction bases with no gene match: 9. The CDR3: CASSLGSGTGTNNEQFF. DNA of the CDR3: TGTGCCAGCAGCTTGGGTTCCGGGACAGGGACCAACAATGAGCAGTTCTTC.

The rearrangement links TRBV28 to TRBJ2-3; D gene uncertain. Germline loops: CDR1 MDHEN, CDR2 SYDVKM. With 7 bases removed from V and 2 bases from J, the gap between germline ends came to 19 bases. The CDR3 contains 16 residues. CDR3: CASMQRLLTITDTQYF. The CDR3 DNA follows: TGTGCCAGCATGCAGCGCCTCCTCACTATCACAGATACGCAGTATTTT.

The V gene is TRBV6-5, the J gene TRBJ2-6; D gene ambiguous. The ends were cut back, 4 bases at V and 4 bases at J, with 8 bases in the middle. Germline CDR1 is MNHEY and CDR2 is SVGAGI. The CDR3 runs to 14 residues. As DNA, the CDR3 is TGTGCCAGCAGTTCCCCCGCGGGGGCCAACGTCCTGACTTTC. Residues: CASSSPAGANVLTF.